The rows below give T cell receptor beta chains drawn from one sample of a study of PD-1 blockade in classical Hodgkin lymphoma. Produced via immunoSEQ multiplex PCR; TCRdb's table is partial and in-frame only. This table has roughly 38,000 clones, 86% appearing once. The sample in question was peripheral blood mononuclear cells (PBMCs), obtained before the second cycle of nivolumab. The receptors shown here come from a human donor with classical Hodgkin lymphoma. CDR3s include the opening cysteine and the closing phenylalanine or tryptophan. Fields, in order: D gene, J gene, clone size, V gene, CDR3 DNA, CDR3 protein. D genes are given only for firm matches. Not every row has a clone size; where given, it reads once, few, many or a size class.

>NA|TRBJ1-5|NA|TRBV28
TGTGCCAGCAGTTTTTGGGCAGTTCCGAATCAGCCCCAGCATTTT
CASSFWAVPNQPQHF
>TRBD2|TRBJ2-3|NA|TRBV29-1
TGCAGCGCACCGGGACTAGCGGGAGTTACCACAGATACGCAGTATTTT
CSAPGLAGVTTDTQYF
>NA|TRBJ2-5|few|TRBV5-4
TGTGCCAGCAGCCAGACATTGTGGGGAGAGACCCAGTACTTC
CASSQTLWGETQYF
>TRBD1|TRBJ2-7|NA|TRBV18
TGTGCCAGCTCGAAAGGAACACAGGGGGCGGGCGAGCAGTACTTC
CASSKGTQGAGEQYF
>NA|TRBJ1-4|NA|TRBV28
TGTGCCAGCAGGTACTACAGGGCTCCTAATGAAAAACTGTTTTTT
CASRYYRAPNEKLFF
>TRBD1|TRBJ2-7|NA|TRBV19
TGTGCCAGTAGTATACGTGGGACAGGGGGCCACGAGCAGTACTTC
CASSIRGTGGHEQYF
>NA|TRBJ1-5|NA|TRBV27
TGTGCCAGCAGTTTCGGGACCAATCAGCCCCAGCATTTT
CASSFGTNQPQHF
>NA|TRBJ2-7|NA|TRBV28
TGTGCCAGCAGGCCCGGGACAATCGGGACAGAGCAGTACTTC
CASRPGTIGTEQYF
>NA|TRBJ2-7|few|TRBV6-1
TGTGCCAGCAGTACTGACAGAGCCTACGAGCAGTACTTC
CASSTDRAYEQYF
>NA|TRBJ1-4|NA|TRBV19
TGTGCCAGTAAGGACTCTGGGGGCGTCGGTGAAAAACTGTTTTTT
CASKDSGGVGEKLFF
>NA|TRBJ2-1|NA|TRBV19
TGTGCCAGTAGTATAGATTACGGAGGATTGAGGGAGCAGTTCTTC
CASSIDYGGLREQFF
>NA|TRBJ1-5|NA|TRBV7-2
TGTGCCAGCAGCTTACCCCTCAATCAGCCCCAGCATTTT
CASSLPLNQPQHF
>NA|TRBJ2-2|NA|TRBV7-2
TGTGCCAGCAGAAGGACAGTTACCGGGGAGCTGTTTTTT
CASRRTVTGELFF
>TRBD1|TRBJ1-4|NA|TRBV5-1
TGCGCCAGCAGCTTGAATTCGCTTCAGGGGGATGAAAAACTGTTTTTT
CASSLNSLQGDEKLFF
>TRBD2|TRBJ2-1|once|TRBV19
TGTGCCAGTAGTATTACCGGGACTAGCGGGAGAATAGGTGAGCAGTTCTTC
CASSITGTSGRIGEQFF
>NA|TRBJ1-5|NA|TRBV7-8
TGTGCCAGCAGCTTAGCCCGGACCAATCAGCCCCAGCATTTT
CASSLARTNQPQHF
>NA|TRBJ2-2|NA|TRBV28
TGTGCCAGCGTACAGGCGCCATTTGCCGGGGAGCTGTTTTTT
CASVQAPFAGELFF
>NA|TRBJ2-7|NA|TRBV28
TGTGCCAGCAGTAGTACCGAGCAGTACTTC
CASSSTEQYF
>TRBD1|TRBJ2-5|once|TRBV27
TGTGCCAGCAGTTTAACGGCCAAGACAGGGGGCGCGGAGACCCAGTACTTC
CASSLTAKTGGAETQYF
>NA|TRBJ1-1|NA|TRBV19
TGTGCCAGTAGTATTCGGGTTGACACTGAAGCTTTCTTT
CASSIRVDTEAFF
>NA|TRBJ2-7|NA|TRBV2
TGTGCCAGCAGTGAGCACAGGGCAGGGTCCTACGAGCAGTACTTC
CASSEHRAGSYEQYF
>NA|TRBJ1-6|NA|TRBV7-2
TGTGCCAGCAGCCACAGGGAGGGTAATTCACCCCTCCACTTT
CASSHREGNSPLHF
>TRBD2|TRBJ2-1|NA|TRBV9
TGTGCCAGCAGCGTAGCCACTAGCGGGGGGGCCACTGAGCAGTTCTTC
CASSVATSGGATEQFF
>NA|TRBJ2-2|NA|TRBV27
TGTGCCAGCAGTTTTTTAAGTGACAGGGAGGCCGGGGAGCTGTTTTTT
CASSFLSDREAGELFF
>TRBD1|TRBJ2-7|NA|TRBV7-9
TGTGCCAGCAGCCGCGGGACAGGTTACGAGCAGTACTTC
CASSRGTGYEQYF
>TRBD1|TRBJ1-6|few|TRBV2
TGTGCCAGCAGTGCGGACAGGTATTCACCCCTCCACTTT
CASSADRYSPLHF
>NA|TRBJ2-7|once|TRBV27
TGTGCCAGCAGTTTATCGGGGCAGATCTACGAGCAGTACTTC
CASSLSGQIYEQYF
>TRBD2|TRBJ2-7|NA|TRBV27
TGTGCCAGCACCCGACTAGCGGGGGGCCATCAACCCTACGAGCAGTACTTC
CASTRLAGGHQPYEQYF
>NA|TRBJ2-2|NA|TRBV5-1
TGCGCCAGCAGCCGTGATTCCGGGGAGCTGTTTTTT
CASSRDSGELFF
>NA|TRBJ2-3|NA|TRBV28
TGTGCCAGCACTTCGCTGCCCCAAGCGGGCGTCACAGATACGCAGTATTTT
CASTSLPQAGVTDTQYF
>NA|TRBJ1-1|NA|TRBV10-3
TGTGCCATCAGTCAAGGGGGGGTAACTGAAGCTTTCTTT
CAISQGGVTEAFF
>NA|TRBJ2-3|NA|TRBV5-6
TGTGCCAGCACCATCTCCTTTAAAAGCGCAGATACGCAGTATTTT
CASTISFKSADTQYF
>NA|TRBJ1-5|NA|TRBV7-3
TGTGCCAGCAGCTTATTCTCGACAGTAGTCAATCAGCCCCAGCATTTT
CASSLFSTVVNQPQHF
>TRBD1|TRBJ2-2|NA|TRBV6-1
TGTGCCAGCACCAGGACAGGGACCGGGGAGCTGTTTTTT
CASTRTGTGELFF
>TRBD2|TRBJ2-7|NA|TRBV27
TGTGCCAGCAGTTCAAAGACTAGCGGGAGACTTAGGGAGCAGTACTTC
CASSSKTSGRLREQYF
>NA|TRBJ2-7|NA|TRBV13
TGTGCCAGCAGCTTAAGGACAGTTGTCTCCTACGAGCAGTACTTC
CASSLRTVVSYEQYF
>NA|TRBJ1-2|NA|TRBV10-3
TGTGCCATCAGGCGATCCCGGGAGGAGACCTATGGCTACACCTTC
CAIRRSREETYGYTF
>NA|TRBJ2-6|few|TRBV7-3
TGTGCCAGCAGCCCCAAAAACTCTGGGGCCAACGTCCTGACTTTC
CASSPKNSGANVLTF
>NA|TRBJ2-1|once|TRBV14
TGTGCCAGCAGCCATTTTAGCACTGAGCAGTTCTTC
CASSHFSTEQFF
>NA|TRBJ1-2|NA|TRBV10-3
TGTGCCATCAGTCAAAATGGTGACTATGGCTACACCTTC
CAISQNGDYGYTF
>NA|TRBJ1-2|NA|TRBV27
TGTGCCAGCAGTCCCCCCGGCAGTCTACTGAGTGGCTACACCTTC
CASSPPGSLLSGYTF